Listed here are 28 T cell receptor beta chains from one sample, sequenced in a study of cytomegalovirus exposure and HLA in healthy donors. Vbeta (60) and Jbeta (13) primers were used in the PCR. Libraries were prepared by immunoSEQ multiplex PCR; TCRdb keeps only in-frame clonotypes and omits some of them. Of roughly 100,000 clones listed, roughly three fifths are singletons. Material: PBMCs. The receptors derive from a man aged 55-75 years in good health and CMV-seronegative.

This clone came up a few times. The rearrangement links TRBV10-1 to TRBJ2-5; TRBD1 matches 8 bases. The J segment lost 7 bases and the V segment lost 0 bases, leaving 7 bases of the junction unmatched. This CDR3 spans 15 amino acids. In germline, CDR1 is WNHNN, CDR2 SYGVQD (reference sequence). In nucleotides, the CDR3 is TGCGCCAGCAGTGAGTCAGGACAGGGCCCCGCGACCCAGTACTTC. This codes for CASSESGQGPATQYF.

V gene TRBV25-1 combines with J gene TRBJ2-1, with TRBD2 matching 7 bases. The V gene end was trimmed by 6 bases and the J gene end by 6 bases; junction bases not matched to a gene: 5. The CDR3 is made up of 13 amino acids. Per germline, CDR1 MGHDK and CDR2 SYGVNS. DNA for the CDR3: TGTGCCAGCAGGGGGGACTACGCCAATGAGCAGTTCTTC. Protein sequence: CASRGDYANEQFF.

This chain joins TRBV7-7 and TRBJ2-1; D might be TRBD2 (6 bases). The germline V gene has CDR1 SSHAT and CDR2 FNYEAQ (reference sequence). The CDR3 covers 13 residues. Trimming took off 2 bases at V and 10 bases at J, with 12 bases between the two ends. The CDR3 DNA is TGTGCCAGCAGCTTATCACTAGCAGGGGAGCAGTTCTTC. It encodes CASSLSLAGEQFF.

The chain has TRBV29-1 and TRBJ1-3; 8 nucleotides line up with TRBD1. J lost 2 bases, V lost 4 bases, and 7 bases had no gene match. The V gene's germline CDR1 is SQVTM and CDR2 ANQGSEA. The CDR3 has 15 amino acids. This CDR3 reads CSVVSSGGTGNTIYF. As DNA, the CDR3 is TGCAGCGTTGTATCCTCAGGGGGCACTGGAAACACCATATATTTT.

This clone appeared a few times. This chain links TRBV7-9 with TRBJ2-7; TRBD2 might be the D (6 bases). V was clipped by 2 bases and J by 3 bases, with 11 bases between them. The CDR3 covers 14 residues. The germline V gene has CDR1 SEHNR and CDR2 FQNEAQ (reference sequence). DNA for the CDR3: TGTGCCAGCAGCTTAACCGCCGGGAGCTACGAGCAGTACTTC. Protein: CASSLTAGSYEQYF.

The V and J genes are TRBV7-9 and TRBJ1-2, with 7 bases matching TRBD1. The germline V gene has CDR1 SEHNR and CDR2 FQNEAQ (reference sequence). After removal of 7 bases from V and 4 bases from J, the junction contained 9 bases not matched to a gene. The CDR3 is 14 residues long. CDR3 DNA: TGTGCCAGCAACACAGGGGTCCTCCCCTATGGCTACACCTTC. This codes for CASNTGVLPYGYTF.

DNA for the CDR3: TGCGCCAGCAGCTTTGGGACAGTTAATGAAAAACTGTTTTTT. Amino acid sequence: CASSFGTVNEKLFF. The rearrangement links TRBV5-1 to TRBJ1-4; TRBD1 agrees at 7 bases. Per germline, CDR1 SGHRS and CDR2 YFSETQ. J lost 4 bases, V lost 2 bases, and 2 bases had no gene match. The CDR3 has 14 residues.

This clone was detected only a few times. The chain carries TRBV6-1 and TRBJ2-7; D ambiguous. V lost 6 bases, J lost 1 base, and 16 bases lay in between. CDR3 size: 15 residues. Germline CDR1 is MNHNS and CDR2 is SASEGT. For the CDR3, the DNA is TGTGCCAGCAGGGCCCAAAGTCTCCTTTCCTACGAGCAGTACTTC. Protein sequence: CASRAQSLLSYEQYF.

The chain links TRBV5-5 to TRBJ1-4; D is unclear. Trimming took off 0 bases at V and 7 bases at J, with 13 bases between the two ends. Germline CDR1 and CDR2: SGHKS and YYEKEE (reference sequence). The CDR3 contains 15 residues. CDR3 loop: CASSLAGRESEKLFF. The CDR3 coding sequence is TGTGCCAGCAGCTTGGCCGGGAGGGAAAGTGAAAAACTGTTTTTT.

This clone has a handful of counts. This chain connects TRBV6-5 to TRBJ1-2, with TRBD1 identical over 9 bases. V shed 4 bases, J shed 1 base, and the junction held 4 bases outside the gene matches. Germline CDR1 is MNHEY and CDR2 is SVGAGI. CDR3 length: 15 amino acids. For the CDR3, the DNA is TGTGCCAGCAGTTTCGGACAGGGGATTAACTATGGCTACACCTTC. Protein sequence: CASSFGQGINYGYTF.

V usage is TRBV6-5 and J usage is TRBJ1-3; 7 nucleotides match TRBD1. The CDR3 is made up of 14 amino acids. The trim removed 6 bases at V and 4 bases at J, leaving 6 bases unmatched. CDR1 is MNHEY, CDR2 SVGAGI, per germline. The CDR3 sequence is CASSQTGNGNTIYF. As DNA, the CDR3 is TGTGCCAGCAGCCAGACAGGGAACGGAAACACCATATATTTT.

This sequence joins TRBV5-4 and TRBJ2-7; TRBD1 is a possible D gene (5 bases). The CDR3 is 16 residues long. Germline CDR1 SGHNT, CDR2 YYREEE (reference sequence). V was pared by 1 base and J by 0 bases, with 14 bases between. The CDR3 reads CASSLSAAGISYEQYF. CDR3 nucleotides: TGTGCCAGCAGCTTGTCGGCTGCAGGGATCTCCTACGAGCAGTACTTC. Filled out from reference TRBV5-4 and TRBJ2-7, the complete variable domain reads ETGVTQSPTHLIKTRGQQVTLRCSSQSGHNTVSWYQQALGQGPQFIFQYYREEENGRGNFPPRFSGLQFPNYSSELNVNALELDDSALYLCASSLSAAGISYEQYFGPGTRLTVT.

The genes are TRBV19 and TRBJ2-5; D not resolved. CDR1 is LNHDA, CDR2 SQIVND, per germline (reference sequence). The V and J ends lost 1 base and 14 bases respectively, with 11 bases between them. This CDR3 contains 11 residues. CDR3 in DNA: TGTGCCAGTAGTATAGGCAGGTCTTTTTACTTC. As protein: CASSIGRSFYF.

There are a few counts of this clone. This chain links TRBV15 with TRBJ2-5, with TRBD1 matching over 10 bases. The V gene end was trimmed by 3 bases and the J gene end by 0 bases; junction bases not matched to a gene: 4. The CDR3 has 16 amino acids. From germline, CDR1 is LNHNV and CDR2 YYDKDF (reference sequence). Here the CDR3 reads CATSRGTGAYQETQYF. The CDR3 region has the DNA TGTGCCACCAGCAGGGGGACAGGGGCGTACCAAGAGACCCAGTACTTC. The variable domain in full, completed from reference TRBV15 and TRBJ2-5, reads DAMVIQNPRYQVTQFGKPVTLSCSQTLNHNVMYWYQQKSSQAPKLLFHYYDKDFNNEADTPDNFQSRRPNTSFCFLDIRSPGLGDTAMYLCATSRGTGAYQETQYFGPGTRLLVL.

There are a few counts of this clone. As DNA, the CDR3 is TGTGCCAGCAGAAACGAGGAGAGCGGAAAGCAGTTCTTC. It specifies CASRNEESGKQFF. This chain connects TRBV7-9 to TRBJ2-1; TRBD2 might be the D (5 bases). Trimming removed 6 bases at V and 11 bases at J, with 17 bases between. CDR1 and CDR2 (germline): SEHNR, FQNEAQ (reference sequence). The CDR3 contains 13 residues.

The chain uses TRBV29-1 and TRBJ1-1; D is unresolved. V shed 4 bases and J shed 0 bases, with 9 bases lying between them. The CDR3 consists of 13 residues. Germline CDR1 reads SQVTM; CDR2 reads ANQGSEA. The CDR3 DNA reads as TGCAGCGTTGCCAGGTTAATGAACACTGAAGCTTTCTTT. It codes for CSVARLMNTEAFF.

This clone was seen a few times. The chain links TRBV2 to TRBJ2-7; 8 bases are a match to TRBD2. The V segment lost 5 bases and the J segment 1 base; nucleotides outside the gene matches: 4. Germline V lookup: CDR1 SNHLY, CDR2 FYNNEI. The CDR3 runs to 14 residues. Here the CDR3 reads CASSRREASYEQYF. The CDR3 nucleotides are TGTGCCAGCAGTCGGCGGGAGGCTTCCTACGAGCAGTACTTC.

This clone was found a few times. The chain uses TRBV19 and TRBJ2-5, with D possibly being TRBD2 (5 bases). With 3 bases removed from V and 9 bases from J, the gap between germline ends came to 14 bases. Germline CDR1 reads LNHDA; CDR2 reads SQIVND (reference sequence). There are 13 residues in the CDR3. The CDR3 region has the DNA TGTGCCAGTAGTATTGGACGGGCCGGGGCCCAGTACTTC. This encodes CASSIGRAGAQYF.

The chain recombines TRBV6-5 with TRBJ2-7; 7 nucleotides match TRBD1. Germline values: CDR1 MNHEY, CDR2 SVGAGI. CDR3 length equals 15 residues. J lost 7 bases, V lost 5 bases, and 14 bases had no gene match. The CDR3 DNA is TGTGCCAGCAGTCGTACAGGGGAAGTTCTGTGGGAGCAGTACTTC. This gives the protein CASSRTGEVLWEQYF.

This clone has only a few counts. In DNA, the CDR3 is TGCGCCAGCAGCCAAGGGGAGGGAAAAGGGACAGATACGCAGTATTTT. It translates to CASSQGEGKGTDTQYF. The genes are TRBV4-1 and TRBJ2-3, with 7 bases aligning to TRBD2. Unmatched junction bases numbered 7, after V lost 1 base and J lost 3 bases. Germline CDR1 reads MGHRA; CDR2 reads YSYEKL. The CDR3 is 16 residues long.

The J gene is TRBJ2-2, the V gene TRBV9, with 9 bases lining up with TRBD2. CDR1 is SGDLS, CDR2 YYNGEE, per germline. J gave up 3 bases and V 2 bases, and 11 bases lay outside the gene matches. The CDR3 runs to 18 residues. The CDR3 protein is CASSVLAGLTGDTGELFF. The CDR3 DNA reads as TGTGCCAGCAGCGTGCTAGCGGGGCTCACCGGGGACACCGGGGAGCTGTTTTTT.

The chain links TRBV5-4 to TRBJ1-1; 7 nucleotides line up with TRBD1. Trimming removed 10 bases from V and 11 bases from J; junction bases left unmatched: 14. Germline V lookup: CDR1 SGHNT, CDR2 YYREEE (reference sequence). This CDR3 contains 12 residues. This chain's CDR3 is CAGHRDRDMAFF. The CDR3, as DNA: TGTGCCGGACACCGCGACAGGGATATGGCTTTCTTT. Full variable domain (remainder filled in from reference TRBV5-4 and TRBJ1-1): ETGVTQSPTHLIKTRGQQVTLRCSSQSGHNTVSWYQQALGQGPQFIFQYYREEENGRGNFPPRFSGLQFPNYSSELNVNALELDDSALYLCAGHRDRDMAFFGQGTRLTVV.

In regard to this clone: The germline gene is not matched at one end of the junction; a read error may be the cause. The chain joins TRBV7-7 to TRBJ2-5, with D perhaps matching TRBD2 (5 bases). The CDR3 contains 16 residues. CDR1 and CDR2 from the germline V gene are SSHAT and FNYEAQ (reference sequence). CDR3 sequence reads: CASSLGPVPAGETQYF. The CDR3 region has the DNA TGTGCTAGCAGCTTAGGCCCAGTCCCGGCGGGTGAGACCCAGTACTTC.

The genes are TRBV2 and TRBJ2-1; 7 bases map to TRBD1. The J segment lost 8 bases and the V segment lost 8 bases, leaving 12 bases of the junction unmatched. Germline V gene data show CDR1 as SNHLY and CDR2 as FYNNEI. The CDR3 length is 14 residues. The CDR3 spells CASLPLNRGDEQFF. CDR3 sequence (DNA): TGTGCCAGCCTGCCCCTGAACAGGGGCGATGAGCAGTTCTTC.

In its sample, this clone was seen a few times. This chain connects TRBV4-1 to TRBJ2-3; a possible D gene is TRBD2 (5 bases). The germline V gene has CDR1 MGHRA and CDR2 YSYEKL. V lost 0 bases to trimming and J lost 0 bases, with 10 bases between them. This CDR3 contains 16 residues. The chain's CDR3 is CASSQDGGLSTDTQYF. The CDR3 bases are TGCGCCAGCAGCCAAGATGGCGGGCTCAGCACAGATACGCAGTATTTT.

This chain uses TRBV7-7 with TRBJ2-7; 13 bases line up with TRBD2. The CDR3 loop spans 14 amino acids. V gave up 5 bases and J gave up 5 bases; unmatched junction bases: 3. Germline CDR1 and CDR2: SSHAT and FNYEAQ (reference sequence). CDR3 loop: CASSQGLAGDEQYF. The CDR3, as DNA: TGTGCCAGCAGCCAAGGACTAGCGGGAGACGAGCAGTACTTC.

The rearrangement uses TRBV9 and TRBJ1-2; TRBD1 matches at 9 bases. CDR1 and CDR2 (germline): SGDLS, YYNGEE. Germline trimming cut 2 bases from V and 4 bases from J; bases unmatched to any gene: 3. CDR3 length: 14 amino acids. This CDR3 is CASSVSTGGYGYTF. DNA of the CDR3: TGTGCCAGCAGCGTTTCGACAGGGGGCTATGGCTACACCTTC.

Here the CDR3 DNA reads TGTGCCAGCAGTACCGGGACAGGGCCCTCACCCCTCCACTTT. Residues: CASSTGTGPSPLHF. The chain has TRBV6-5 and TRBJ1-6; TRBD1 matches 9 bases. V shed 5 bases, J shed 10 bases, and the junction held 6 bases outside the gene matches. The CDR3 extends over 14 amino acids. CDR1 and CDR2 (germline): MNHEY, SVGAGI.